This section outlines one TCR beta chain sequence together with its context. Some clones are missing from TCRdb's copy, which holds only in-frame ones; the method was immunoSEQ multiplex PCR. The sample records just under 150,000 clones, about 87% being singletons. These data are taken from a study of blood T cell repertoires in COVID-19. The germline gives CDR1 SGHTA, CDR2 FQGNSA. The length of the CDR3 is 16 residues. V lost 1 base and J lost 7; bases outside the gene matches: 7. The rearrangement uses TRBV7-2 and TRBJ1-6; 7 bases are shared with TRBD1. The source material was peripheral blood. The sequence was collected from a woman aged 45-65 years with active or convalescent COVID-19. The CDR3, as DNA: TGTGCCAGCAGCTTAGACAGGACAGGCGGGAATTCACCCCTCCACTTT. Translated: CASSLDRTGGNSPLHF.